This T cell receptor beta chain comes out of a study of blood T cell repertoires in COVID-19. Across the whole study: Whether acute or convalescent, the COVID-19 samples came from the United States, Italy and Spain. The cDNA or gDNA used as material had been derived from T cells, B-cell-depleted T cells, or PBMCs.

Per the authors' pipeline: Amplifying reference gene primers gave estimates of nucleated cell counts. Clones were read by immunoSEQ multiplex PCR, and TCRdb kept only the in-frame ones, dropping some. That table gives V, J and clone size, and the DNA gave D and trimming. The sample yields around 46,000 clones, 88% seen once. Sequences were obtained from peripheral blood. This receptor was obtained from a man between 50 and 59 years old with acute or convalescent COVID-19.

The CDR3 region is CASSGPGLKSNQPQHF. The CDR3 coding sequence is TGTGCCAGCAGTGGTCCTGGACTCAAGAGCAATCAGCCCCAGCATTTT. This sequence joins TRBV2 and TRBJ1-5, with no clear D. The germline CDR1 and CDR2 sequences are SNHLY and FYNNEI. The CDR3 is 16 residues long. V was pared by 4 bases and J by 1 base, with 14 bases between.